Here is one T cell receptor (beta chain) with its context. Its antigen is undetermined. The CDR3 contains 16 residues. Germline V gene lookup returns CDR1 SGHRS and CDR2 YFSETQ. V was cut by 6 bases and J by 1 base, with 17 bases left in between. The source of the sample is a study of T cell responses to AZD1222 COVID-19 vaccine. Whole-study results and caveats: Of the AZD1222 recipients, only 5 to 7 were seropositive at baseline. Spike-wide coverage was observed for vaccine-associated CD4 TCRs, with dominant responses at 160-218 and 743-854.

TCRdb's copy holds only in-frame clones and misses some; the assay was immunoSEQ multiplex PCR. This sample yields over 75,000 clones, of which around 90% are seen a single time; approximately 10% belongs to the top ten. The input for sequencing was peripheral blood, taken 28 days after the second AZD1222 dose. This chain uses TRBV5-1 with TRBJ1-3; no clear D gene. This sequence was found in an adult who received the AZD1222 COVID-19 vaccine. The CDR3 region is CASTLSTRGSGNTIYF. The CDR3 DNA sequence: TGCGCCAGCACCCTATCTACCCGGGGATCTGGAAACACCATATATTTT.